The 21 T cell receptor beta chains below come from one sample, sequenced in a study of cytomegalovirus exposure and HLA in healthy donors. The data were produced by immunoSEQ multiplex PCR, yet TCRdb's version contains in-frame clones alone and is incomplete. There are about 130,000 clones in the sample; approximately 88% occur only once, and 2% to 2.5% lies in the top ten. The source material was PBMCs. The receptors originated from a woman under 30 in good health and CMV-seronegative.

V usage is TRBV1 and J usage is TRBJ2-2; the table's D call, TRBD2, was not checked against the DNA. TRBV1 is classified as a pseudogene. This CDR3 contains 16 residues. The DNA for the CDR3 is TGCACCAGCAGCCTAACGAAGGGAGACAACACCGGGGAGCTGTTTTTT. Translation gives CTSSLTKGDNTGELFF.

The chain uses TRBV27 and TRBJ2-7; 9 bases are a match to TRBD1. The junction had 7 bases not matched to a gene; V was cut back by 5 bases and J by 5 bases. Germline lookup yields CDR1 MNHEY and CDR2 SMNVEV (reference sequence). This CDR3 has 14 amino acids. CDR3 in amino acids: CASSGAGTGNEQYF. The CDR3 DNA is TGTGCCAGCAGTGGAGCCGGGACAGGGAACGAGCAGTACTTC.

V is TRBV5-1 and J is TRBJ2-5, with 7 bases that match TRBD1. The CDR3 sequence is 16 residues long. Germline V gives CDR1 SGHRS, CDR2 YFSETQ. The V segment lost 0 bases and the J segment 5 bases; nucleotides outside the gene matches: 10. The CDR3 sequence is CASSLGGLTGHETQYF. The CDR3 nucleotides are TGCGCCAGCAGCTTGGGGGGTTTGACAGGGCACGAGACCCAGTACTTC.

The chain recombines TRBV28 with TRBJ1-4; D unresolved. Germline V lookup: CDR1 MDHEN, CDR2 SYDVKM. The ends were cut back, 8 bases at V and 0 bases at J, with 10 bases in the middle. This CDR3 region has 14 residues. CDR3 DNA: TGTGCCAGCGGACTCTTTGCAACTAATGAAAAACTGTTTTTT. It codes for CASGLFATNEKLFF.

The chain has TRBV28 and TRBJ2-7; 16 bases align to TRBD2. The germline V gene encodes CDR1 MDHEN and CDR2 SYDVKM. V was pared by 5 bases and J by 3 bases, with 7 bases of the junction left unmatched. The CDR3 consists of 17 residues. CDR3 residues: CASSQPGLAGGGYEQYF. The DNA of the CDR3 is TGTGCCAGCAGTCAGCCGGGACTAGCGGGAGGGGGCTACGAGCAGTACTTC.

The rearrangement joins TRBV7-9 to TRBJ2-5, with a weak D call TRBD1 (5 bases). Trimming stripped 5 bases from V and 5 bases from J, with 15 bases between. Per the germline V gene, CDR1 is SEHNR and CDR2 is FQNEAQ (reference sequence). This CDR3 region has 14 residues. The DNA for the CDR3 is TGTGCCAGCAGCCTCCCGACAGAGAGGGAGACCCAGTACTTC. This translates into CASSLPTERETQYF.

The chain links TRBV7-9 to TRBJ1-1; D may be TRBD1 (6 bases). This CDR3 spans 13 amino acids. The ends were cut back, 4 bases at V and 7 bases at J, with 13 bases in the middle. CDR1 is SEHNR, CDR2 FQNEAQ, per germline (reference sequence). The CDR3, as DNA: TGTGCCAGCAGCTCCCAGGGGATCGGTGAAGCTTTCTTT. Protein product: CASSSQGIGEAFF.

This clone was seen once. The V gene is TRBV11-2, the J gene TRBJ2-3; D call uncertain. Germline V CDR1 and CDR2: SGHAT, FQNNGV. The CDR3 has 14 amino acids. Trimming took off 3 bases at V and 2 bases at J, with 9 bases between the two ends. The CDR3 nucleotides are TGTGCCAGCAGCTTTACACAAGACACAGATACGCAGTATTTT. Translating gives CASSFTQDTDTQYF.

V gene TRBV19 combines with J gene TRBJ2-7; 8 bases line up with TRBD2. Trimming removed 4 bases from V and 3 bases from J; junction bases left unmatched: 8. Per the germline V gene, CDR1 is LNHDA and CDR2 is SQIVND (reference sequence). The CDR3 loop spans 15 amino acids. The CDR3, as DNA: TGTGCCAGTAGTAAGATCAGCGGGAGTATCTACGAGCAGTACTTC. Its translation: CASSKISGSIYEQYF.

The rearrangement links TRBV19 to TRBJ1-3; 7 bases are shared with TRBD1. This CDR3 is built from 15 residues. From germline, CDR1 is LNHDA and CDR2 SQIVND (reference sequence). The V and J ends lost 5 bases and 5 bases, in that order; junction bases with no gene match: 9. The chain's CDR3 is CASSPSGGKRNTIYF. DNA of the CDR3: TGTGCCAGTAGTCCCTCAGGGGGAAAGCGAAACACCATATATTTT.

The CDR3 reads CASSPMAVTTYEQYF. CDR3 DNA sequence: TGTGCCAGCTCACCGATGGCAGTCACAACCTACGAGCAGTACTTC. The chain employs TRBV18 and TRBJ2-7; D unclear. V was cut by 3 bases and J by 2 bases, with 14 bases left in between. This CDR3 spans 15 amino acids. Per germline, CDR1 KGHSH and CDR2 LQKENI. Full variable domain (remainder filled in from reference TRBV18 and TRBJ2-7): NAGVMQNPRHLVRRRGQEARLRCSPMKGHSHVYWYRQLPEEGLKFMVYLQKENIIDESGMPKERFSAEFPKEGPSILRIQQVVRGDSAAYFCASSPMAVTTYEQYFGPGTRLTVT.

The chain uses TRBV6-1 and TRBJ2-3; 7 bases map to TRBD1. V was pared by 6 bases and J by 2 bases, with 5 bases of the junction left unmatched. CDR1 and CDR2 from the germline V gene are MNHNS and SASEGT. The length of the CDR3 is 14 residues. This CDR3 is CASSEGALTDTQYF. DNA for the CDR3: TGTGCCAGCAGCGAGGGGGCTCTCACAGATACGCAGTATTTT.

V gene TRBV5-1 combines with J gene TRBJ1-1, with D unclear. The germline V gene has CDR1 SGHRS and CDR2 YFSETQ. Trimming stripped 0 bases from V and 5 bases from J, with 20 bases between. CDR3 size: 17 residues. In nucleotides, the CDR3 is TGCGCCAGCAGCTTGGCCCGTTTTAGGATCCGGAGGACTGAAGCTTTCTTT. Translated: CASSLARFRIRRTEAFF.

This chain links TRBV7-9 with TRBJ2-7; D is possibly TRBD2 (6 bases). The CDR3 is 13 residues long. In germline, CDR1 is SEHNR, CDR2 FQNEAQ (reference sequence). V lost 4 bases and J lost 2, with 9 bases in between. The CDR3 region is CASSSGLTYEQYF. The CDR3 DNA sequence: TGTGCCAGCAGCTCGGGACTTACCTACGAGCAGTACTTC.

CDR3 protein: CASSRTRLGRGRGDEQYF. The CDR3 nucleotides read TGCGCCAGCAGCCGCACTAGGTTGGGAAGGGGGCGCGGGGACGAGCAGTACTTC. This chain joins TRBV4-1 and TRBJ2-7, with D tentatively TRBD1 (7 bases). CDR1 MGHRA and CDR2 YSYEKL come from the germline V gene. Trimming cost V 4 bases and J 5 bases, with 27 bases left between them. The CDR3 runs to 18 residues.

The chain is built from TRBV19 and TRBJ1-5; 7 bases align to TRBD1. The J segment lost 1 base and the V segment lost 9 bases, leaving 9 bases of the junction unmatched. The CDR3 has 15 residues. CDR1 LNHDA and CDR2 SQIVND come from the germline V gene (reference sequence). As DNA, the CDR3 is TGTGCCAGCACGACAGGGATCGACAGCAATCAGCCCCAGCATTTT. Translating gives CASTTGIDSNQPQHF.

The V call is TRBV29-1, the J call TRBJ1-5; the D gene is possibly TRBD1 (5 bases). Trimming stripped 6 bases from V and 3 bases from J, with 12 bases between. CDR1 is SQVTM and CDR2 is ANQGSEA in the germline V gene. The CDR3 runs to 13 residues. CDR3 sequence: CSVVEDTNQPQHF. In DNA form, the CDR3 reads TGCAGCGTCGTCGAGGACACCAATCAGCCCCAGCATTTT.

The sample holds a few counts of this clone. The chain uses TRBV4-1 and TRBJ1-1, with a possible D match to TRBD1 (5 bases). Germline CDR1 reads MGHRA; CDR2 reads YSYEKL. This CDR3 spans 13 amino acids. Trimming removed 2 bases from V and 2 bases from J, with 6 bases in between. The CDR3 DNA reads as TGCGCCAGCAGCCAAACAGGAAACACTGAAGCTTTCTTT. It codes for CASSQTGNTEAFF.

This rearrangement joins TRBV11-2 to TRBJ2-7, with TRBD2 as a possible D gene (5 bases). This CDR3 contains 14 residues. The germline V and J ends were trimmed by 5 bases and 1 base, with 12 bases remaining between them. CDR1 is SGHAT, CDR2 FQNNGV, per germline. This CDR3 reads CASSTAGFSYEQYF. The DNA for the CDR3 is TGTGCCAGCAGCACCGCGGGCTTTTCCTACGAGCAGTACTTC.

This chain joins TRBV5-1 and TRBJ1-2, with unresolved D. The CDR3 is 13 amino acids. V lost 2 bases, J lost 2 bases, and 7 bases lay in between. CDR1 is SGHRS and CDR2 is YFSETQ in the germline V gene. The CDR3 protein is CASSFDTNYGYTF. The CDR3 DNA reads TGCGCCAGCAGCTTTGACACGAACTATGGCTACACCTTC.

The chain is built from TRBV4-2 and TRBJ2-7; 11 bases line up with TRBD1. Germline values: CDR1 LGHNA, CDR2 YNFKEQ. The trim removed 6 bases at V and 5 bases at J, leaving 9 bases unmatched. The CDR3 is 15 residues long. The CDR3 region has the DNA TGTGCCAGCAGTCGGACCGGGACAGGGGGAAACGAGCAGTACTTC. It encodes CASSRTGTGGNEQYF.